This TCR beta chain was retrieved from a study of Graves' ophthalmopathy and Graves' hyperthyroidism. The hyperthyroidism patients, aged 18 to 65, had been newly diagnosed, with under 2 months' duration. The CDR3 length is 17 residues. The trim removed 0 bases at V and 2 bases at J, leaving 9 bases unmatched. The germline V gene encodes CDR1 SGHDT and CDR2 YYEEEE. General study points: Ophthalmopathy progression predictions by the model showed nearly 75% specificity and roughly 70% sensitivity.

Amplification targeted the TCR beta CDR3 regions, with RNA transcripts as the source material. HTBI primers were employed in first-round RT-PCR, then a second-round multiplex PCR followed. TCRdb ran MiXCR on the multiplex PCR reads and lists one entry per CDR3 protein. This table holds approximately 1.2 million distinct CDR3 sequences, 35% to 40% found once. To note about this clonotype: The antigen is not known.

This TCR derives from an adult man with Graves' hyperthyroidism. Sample: peripheral blood or thyroid tissue (not recorded which). The chain is built from TRBV5-6 and TRBJ1-2, with TRBD1 identical over 8 bases. Written as DNA, the CDR3 is TGTGCCAGCAGCTTGGCGTACAGGGGGAGAAAAAACTATGGCTACACCTTC. This codes for CASSLAYRGRKNYGYTF.